One sample yielded the 2 T cell receptor beta chains listed below, sequenced in a study of shared clonotypes between healthy human individuals. The naive CD8 subset, CD45RO-negative cells positively selected for CCR7, excluded terminally differentiated effector memory CD45RA+ cells. Clones were read by immunoSEQ multiplex PCR, and TCRdb kept only the in-frame ones, dropping some. This table holds more than 2 million clones, over 85% found once. The sample comprised naive CD8+ T cells from PBMCs. The source of these receptors is a man aged 18 to 35 in good health. Some clones in this sample may be carry-over from other donors' samples.

With regard to this clone: A much larger clone differs from this one at a single base, so this may be a read error. This sample also contains other DNA sequences that code for the same CDR3. This chain connects TRBV5-1 to TRBJ2-7; tentative D call: TRBD1 (6 bases). The CDR3 runs to 12 residues. The germline CDR1 and CDR2 sequences are SGHRS and YFSETQ. The V gene lost 3 bases and the J gene lost 3 bases, with 7 bases spanning the gap. The CDR3 protein is CASSSDSYEQYF. The CDR3 region has the DNA TGCGCCAGCAGCTCGGACAGCTACGAGCAGTACTTC.

This clone was recorded once. The CDR3 region has the DNA TGTGCCATCAGTGAGAAGTCAGGGGGCGCTGGAAACACCATATATTTT. This translates into CAISEKSGGAGNTIYF. The chain links TRBV10-3 to TRBJ1-3; 8 bases fit TRBD1. J lost 2 bases, V lost 2 bases, and 5 bases had no gene match. The CDR3 is 16 amino acids. Germline values: CDR1 ENHRY, CDR2 SYGVKD.